This TCR beta chain was found in a study of tumor-infiltrating lymphocytes in primary liver carcinoma. Starting from roughly 540 ng of total RNA, TCR beta cDNA was produced with a primer in the constant region. Slightly modified ARM-PCR with three nested multiplex PCR rounds yielded TCR beta libraries. Investigators reported that the first two PCR rounds, at about 11 cycles each, used TRBV1-TRBV30 forward primers with a C-beta reverse primer. TCRdb processed the multiplex PCR reads anew with MiXCR; each CDR3 protein has one entry. The data contain over 40,000 distinct CDR3 sequences, around 77% of them singletons. Unsorted bulk tissue of about 20-30 mg yielded co-extracted RNA and DNA. The CDR3 runs 13 residues. Looked up from germline, CDR1 is MNHNY and CDR2 is SVGAGI (reference sequence).

This sequence originates from a middle-aged man with primary liver carcinoma and hepatitis B virus infection. The chain is built from TRBV6-6 and TRBJ1-1; 8 bases are a match to TRBD1. Sequenced material: liver tumor tissue from sampling region 5. Subset reported: tumor region T5, tumor centre. The CDR3 region is CVSLTGVNTEAFF. The CDR3 DNA reads as TGTGTCAGTCTGACAGGGGTCAACACTGAAGCTTTCTTT.